Listed below are T cell receptor beta chains from one sample, sequenced in a study of metastatic and nonmetastatic thyroid tumors. TCRdb re-called the PCR reads via MiXCR. This sample has tens of thousands of clones, with approximately 40% found just once. Sequenced input: blood. Source of these receptors: a male donor with papillary thyroid cancer or a benign thyroid nodule (not recorded which). Some clones in this sample may be carry-over from other donors' samples. CDR3s include the opening cysteine and the closing phenylalanine or tryptophan. D genes are given only for firm matches. Not every row has a clone size; where given, it reads once, few, many or a size class.

D	V	size	J	DNA	CDR3
NA	TRBV5-6	medium-sized	TRBJ1-5	TGTGCCAGCAGCCTAGGTGTTCTGGGCAATCAGCCCCAGCATTTT	CASSLGVLGNQPQHF
TRBD1	TRBV12-3/TRBV12-4	NA	TRBJ2-2	TGTGCCAGCAGGGGGGGACAGGGACGCACCGGGGAGCTGTTTTTT	CASRGGQGRTGELFF
NA	TRBV5-4	NA	TRBJ2-5	TGTGCCAGCAGCCCTGACAGAGAAGAGACCCAGTACTTC	CASSPDREETQYF
TRBD1	TRBV7-8	medium-sized	TRBJ2-2	TGTGCCAGCAGCTTGCCGACAGGGCGAAACACCGGGGAGCTGTTTTTT	CASSLPTGRNTGELFF
TRBD1	TRBV5-4	NA	TRBJ2-2	TGTGCCAGCAGCTTGGAAGGGACAGGGGGCTATGGGTACACCGGGGAGCTGTTTTTT	CASSLEGTGGYGYTGELFF
NA	TRBV5-1	NA	TRBJ1-2	TGCGCCAGCAGCTACTCGGGGAGTAACTATGGCTACACCTTC	CASSYSGSNYGYTF
NA	TRBV28	many	TRBJ2-1	TGTGCCAGCAGTGGGTATGAGCAGTTCTTC	CASSGYEQFF
NA	TRBV30	NA	TRBJ1-5	TGTGCCTGGAGCGCAGACAGAAATCAGCCCCAGCATTTT	CAWSADRNQPQHF
NA	TRBV12-3/TRBV12-4	few	TRBJ2-7	TGTGCCAGCAGTTTAGAGGTGAGAGAGCAGTACTTC	CASSLEVREQYF
NA	TRBV12-3/TRBV12-4	NA	TRBJ1-1	TGTGCCAGCACCCACTATCGTAGGGACACTGAAGCTTTCTTT	CASTHYRRDTEAFF
NA	TRBV24-1	hyperexpanded	TRBJ2-3	TGTGCCACCAGTGAGGGCAGGGCATCGAAGCCGCAGTATTTT	CATSEGRASKPQYF
NA	TRBV2	NA	TRBJ2-7	TGTGCCAGCAGTGAAAAAGTCGCAGATACCATCTCCTACGAGCAGTACTTC	CASSEKVADTISYEQYF
TRBD2	TRBV20-1	NA	TRBJ2-1	TGCAGTGCTAGTGCACCCGGGGGGGCCGGGTTCTTC	CSASAPGGAGFF
TRBD1	TRBV28	few	TRBJ2-7	TGTGCCAGCAGTTTAGGGACAGGGGTATACAAGCAGTACTTC	CASSLGTGVYKQYF
TRBD2	TRBV4-2	medium-sized	TRBJ2-7	TGTGCCAGCAGCCAAGGGGGGGGGACGAGCTCCTACGAGCAGTACTTC	CASSQGGGTSSYEQYF
TRBD1	TRBV12-3/TRBV12-4	few	TRBJ1-4	TGTGCCAGCAGCGATGACAGGGGAGATGAAAAACTGTTTTTT	CASSDDRGDEKLFF
NA	TRBV11-1	medium-sized	TRBJ2-7	TGTGCCAGCAGCAACTCGACAGGAGGCGAGCAGTACTTC	CASSNSTGGEQYF
NA	TRBV20-1	medium-sized	TRBJ2-3	TGCAGTGCTAGCTTAGCGACCACAGATACGCAGTATTTT	CSASLATTDTQYF